Given below is one T cell receptor (beta chain) in context. Its antigen is unknown. This CDR3 has 16 residues. Trimming cost V 0 bases and J 1 base, with 12 bases left between them. Germline V CDR1 and CDR2: SGHDT, YYEEEE. Baseline, cycle 4 day 1, and cycle 7 day 1 were the blood sampling points. Profiled with immunoSEQ multiplex PCR; TCRdb holds only in-frame clones, not every one. The data hold about 110,000 clones, with approximately 89% observed a single time. This sample is drawn from a study of OX40 agonist ivuxolimab in advanced cancers. Study-wide background: Ivuxolimab is an agonistic anti-OX40 (CD134) antibody, and patients were treated with it. Melanoma, hepatocellular carcinoma, head and neck or renal cell cancer occurred in dose-escalation patients. Broader study findings: Fewer expanded clones were found on average in CD4+ than in CD8+ T cells.

The sample was CD4+ or CD8+ T cells sorted from blood, taken in a trial of the OX40 agonist ivuxolimab. This clonotype was obtained from an adult with an advanced solid tumor such as melanoma, head and neck, liver or kidney cancer. The chain links TRBV5-6 to TRBJ2-3; D may be TRBD1 or TRBD2 (6 bases each). The CDR3 region has the DNA TGTGCCAGCAGCTTGGCACCTAGGGGGGGCACAGATACGCAGTATTTT. Its translation: CASSLAPRGGTDTQYF.